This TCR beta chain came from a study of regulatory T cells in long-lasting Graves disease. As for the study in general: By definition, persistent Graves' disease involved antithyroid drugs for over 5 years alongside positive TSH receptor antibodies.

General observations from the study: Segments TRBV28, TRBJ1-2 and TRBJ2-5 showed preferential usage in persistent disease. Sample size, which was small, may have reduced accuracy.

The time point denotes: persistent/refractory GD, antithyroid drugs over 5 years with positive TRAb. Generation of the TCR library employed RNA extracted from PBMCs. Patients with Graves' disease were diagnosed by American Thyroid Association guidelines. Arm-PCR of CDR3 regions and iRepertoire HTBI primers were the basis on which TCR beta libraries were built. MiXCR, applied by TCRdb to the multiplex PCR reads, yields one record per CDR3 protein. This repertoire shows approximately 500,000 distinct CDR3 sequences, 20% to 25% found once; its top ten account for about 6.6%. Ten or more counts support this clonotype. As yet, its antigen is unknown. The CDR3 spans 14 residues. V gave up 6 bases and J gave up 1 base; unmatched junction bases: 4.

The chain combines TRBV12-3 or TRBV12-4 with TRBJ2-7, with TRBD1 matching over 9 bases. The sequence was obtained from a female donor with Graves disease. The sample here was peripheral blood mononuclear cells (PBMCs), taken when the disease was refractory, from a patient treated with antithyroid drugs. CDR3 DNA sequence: TGTGCCAGCAGCTCCGGACAGGGGTCCTACGAGCAGTACTTC. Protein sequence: CASSSGQGSYEQYF.